This entry concerns a single TCR beta chain. It lacks a known antigen. Base qualities are not recorded, but no much larger clone differs from it by a single base. The data belong to a study of cytomegalovirus exposure and HLA in healthy donors (dated by TCRdb to 2017 to 2019). With regard to the full study: In an earlier analysis of some 610 of the donors, around 290 Gb of sequence data and 90 million to 120 million unique TCR beta sequences from 180 million or so T cells were reported. About 310 gigabases of sequencing data and tens of millions of unique TCR sequences were included in an early release covering about 600 HLA-typed donors. High-throughput TCR immunosequencing, statistical association of individual TCRs with disease status, and machine learning were combined to predict cytomegalovirus infection status. A later analysis re-analyzed previously published TCR beta repertoires from roughly 600 donors and added high-resolution HLA genotyping to study TCR occurrence patterns. In a later genetic analysis, genome-wide SNP genotypes for about 65% of the roughly 700 donors were used, and that subset was treated as a discovery cohort. Along with the roughly 670-subject first cohort, a separate validation cohort of over a hundred different subjects was used. Across 398 genotyped donors of the cohort, an average of about 200,000 unique TCR beta nucleotide sequences per donor were sequenced, and around 20% of those sequences were non-productive. Typing coverage varied by locus: roughly 620-640 donors for A, B, C, DRB1 and DQB1; roughly 510 for DQA1; approximately 570 for DPA1; around 450 for DPB1. Alongside the repertoire data, information on donor age, sex, ethnicity and CMV serostatus was compiled. Among the roughly 400 genotyped donors, around 81% belonged to the genetic ancestry cluster associated with self-reported Caucasian donors. The study used immunosequencing to profile the T cell repertoires of about 670 subjects and linked those repertoires to cytomegalovirus serostatus. An earlier analysis of approximately 640 of the donors applied high-throughput TCR beta sequencing to assess whether each TCR beta V gene segment acted as functional or pseudogenic. All discovery cohort repertoires had been generated on a single sequencing platform. The aim of the study was to test whether cataloging public T cell receptors could identify signatures of past pathogen exposure. Four or five DR-DQ haplotypes were treated as single units for association and clustering because of strong linkage in the cohort. In the later analysis, no new phenotypic data were used to find candidate immune exposures; instead, reliance was placed on TCR beta sequences and their occurrence across donors. HLA typing covered class I and class II loci at four-digit resolution. Summary of the overall study and its limitations: A cluster of highly shared sequence variants was judged likely to represent a technical artifact of the sequencing pipeline. Immune exposure information for the cohort was limited to CMV serostatus. Broadly in line with IMGT annotations, most TCR beta V segments showed up in productive rearrangements about 90% or about 30% of the time in an earlier analysis of 587 of the donors. In a later analysis, most CMV-associated TCR beta chains were found to appear HLA-restricted, with HLA associations seemingly driven largely by CMV exposure. In a later analysis, several top co-occurrence clusters were reported to appear linked to parvovirus B19, influenza, CMV and Epstein-Barr virus. A later genetic analysis reported fewer N-insertions in productive TCRs among donors in an Asian-associated ancestry cluster than the roughly 700-donor mean. The authors suggested that the approach could potentially be extended to other disease states and immunological phenotypes. When HLA alleles, especially DR and DQ, strongly co-occurred, TCR associations were difficult to assign to individual alleles. The study gave a list of 150 to 200 TCR beta chains associated with cytomegalovirus. Because HLA typing was missing for some donors at each locus, association tests included only the typed subset. A later analysis associated around 16,000 TCR beta sequences with specific HLA alleles at a false discovery rate of 0.05. A further reported finding was that TCR beta sequences accurately predicted the HLA-A and HLA-B alleles for most subjects in the first cohort. Linkage disequilibrium might explain the correlated functional status among segregating V segments, but an unknown experimental factor could not be ruled out. The classifier was reported to diagnose cytomegalovirus status with high specificity and sensitivity in both the original and validation cohorts. An association between a missense DCLRE1C variant and V-gene and J-gene trimming of TCR beta chains was found in a later genetic analysis and replicated in an independent cohort. Because the 87-base-pair reads could not distinguish some IMGT-functional V segments, including TRBV6-2 and TRBV6-3, those segments were excluded. In a later analysis, HLA-associated TCR beta chains showed more clonal expansion and lower generation probabilities than non-associated chains that were equally common. A later analysis found that TCR association rates varied across HLA loci, with DRB1 alleles showing the most associated TCRs and HLA-C alleles the fewest. Most TCR sequences were observed very rarely across donors, whereas some public TCRs were present in many individuals. Roughly uniform sequencing depth across donors was assumed in presence/absence analyses, although this assumption may not hold. Three of the identified cytomegalovirus-associated TCR beta chains were confirmed in vitro to be specific for cytomegalovirus antigens. The cohort was sequenced for TCR beta chains only, and without alpha or paired-chain data the features that could be detected were limited. Because counts were too low, about 15 rarely observed V segments, including chromosome 9 orphons, were left out of the earlier analysis of 500 to 650 of the donors.

V and J are truncated by 2 bases and 9 bases respectively, leaving an intervening sequence of 9 bases. Including cysteine and phenylalanine, the CDR3 has 12 amino acids. The read is trimmed to its CDR3 DNA, 36 bases read in frame from base 1. The germline V gene (reference sequence) sets CDR1 to MNHEY and CDR2 to SMNVEV. In total, just over 650 healthy bone marrow donors made up the cohort. Cohort members were all nominally healthy when sampled, although unrecorded immune exposures were likely present. The donor was CMV seronegative and was included in the group of about 350 seronegative cohort members. A peripheral blood sample was collected from each donor, and TCR beta sequencing was performed on peripheral blood mononuclear cells. Genomic DNA was extracted from the blood cell samples with the Qiagen DNeasy Blood Extraction Kit. Library construction relied on the immunoSEQ multiplex PCR assay. For the multiplex PCR, a mixture combining 60 forward primers for TCR Vbeta segments and 13 reverse primers for TCR Jbeta segments was used. Amplification of the CDR3 region of rearranged TCR beta genes was performed with a multiplex PCR assay on genomic DNA. The Illumina HiSeq System was used to sequence the amplified TCR beta libraries as 87-base-pair reads. The study's own analysis went as follows. In a later analysis, 77 million or so unique TCR beta chains were counted across the roughly 670 repertoires, and roughly 11 million of these chains were shared by at least two donors. A nearest-neighbor algorithm error-corrected the raw reads and collapsed the reads into unique sequences, merging closely related sequences to remove PCR and sequencing errors. V, D and J gene segments were assigned by aligning CDR3 sequences to IMGT reference sequences. Each retained sequence needed at least a six-nucleotide match to both a V gene segment and a J gene segment. Rearrangements were called productive when the CDR3 lacked stop codons and stayed in frame with V and J; all others were non-productive. Following IMGT convention, CDR3 was defined as the stretch from the second conserved V-encoded cysteine to the conserved J-encoded phenylalanine. The earlier analysis of about 500 of the donors excluded sequences that lacked an unambiguous match to a single V gene segment. In an earlier analysis of a few hundred of the donors, V segments were called functional above 56.7% productive rearrangements and were called segregating when the between-donor standard deviation exceeded 5%. A statistical classification framework was built for diagnosing cytomegalovirus status from the catalog of TCR beta chain sequences. In a later analysis, V and J genes were assigned by comparing TCR nucleotide sequences against IMGT/GENE-DB human TR gene sequences. A later analysis assigned CDR3 sequences and most-parsimonious VDJ recombination scenarios with the TCRdist pipeline. In a later analysis, each TCR beta chain was defined by its CDR3 amino acid sequence together with its V-gene family, and reads without a unique V-gene family were excluded. To address suspected cross-contamination and a sequencing artifact, a later analysis removed 550 to 750 highly shared, low-generation-probability nucleotide sequences. In a later analysis, a clonal expansion index was calculated for each public chain from normalized within-repertoire ranks of inferred template counts. In a later analysis, generation probabilities were computed using a VDJ recombination model fitted to out-of-frame rearrangements, and the results were checked against IGoR. A later analysis scored TCR-TCR, TCR-HLA and TCR-CMV co-occurrence with hypergeometric tests, applying a repertoire-size bias correction to TCR pairs. False discovery rates were estimated in a later analysis by permuting HLA or CMV assignments 20 times. In a later analysis, co-occurring TCRs were grouped with DBSCAN, and TCRdist sequence similarity was added when clustering was performed within HLA-allele-positive subsets. Co-occurrence clustering excluded repertoires with fewer than 30,000 or more than 120,000 public chains, plus five with anomalous nucleotide sharing. TCRdb took this table from immuneACCESS and kept in-frame rearrangements with V and J called. Such tables lack part of the clones; where checked against another copy, unresolved V genes explain under half of the gap, and the rest is unexplained. From that table come the V and J calls and clone size; the DNA was used to work out D and trimming. In this sample the table shows around 210,000 clones, 82% of which occur a single time. The ten largest clones take up 2.7% of the sample.

The sequence was collected from a woman in her 40s in good health and CMV-seronegative. Sample: PBMCs. The chain was built from TRBV27 and TRBJ2-3, with a weak D call of TRBD2 (5 bases match). CDR3 loop: CASSLTRGTQYF. The DNA sequence follows: TGTGCCAGCAGTTTAACCCGGGGAACGCAGTATTTT.